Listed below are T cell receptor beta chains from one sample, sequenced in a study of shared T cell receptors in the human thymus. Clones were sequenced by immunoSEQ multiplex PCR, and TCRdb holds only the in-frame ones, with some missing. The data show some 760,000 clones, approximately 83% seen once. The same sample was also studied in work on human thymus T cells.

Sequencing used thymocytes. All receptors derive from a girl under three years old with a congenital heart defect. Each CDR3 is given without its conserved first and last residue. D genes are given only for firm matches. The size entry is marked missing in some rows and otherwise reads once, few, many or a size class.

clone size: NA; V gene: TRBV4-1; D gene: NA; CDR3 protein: ASSQEPPPSRGSDGYT
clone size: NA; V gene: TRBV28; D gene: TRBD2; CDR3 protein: ASSLQRGVNTQY
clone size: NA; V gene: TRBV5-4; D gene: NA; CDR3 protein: ASSWAGADTQY
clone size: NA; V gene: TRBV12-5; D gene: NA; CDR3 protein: ASGSPGGPPLH
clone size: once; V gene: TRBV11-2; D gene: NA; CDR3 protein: ASSWMTGGVLGDTEAF
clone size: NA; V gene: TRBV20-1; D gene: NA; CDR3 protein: STTFGYGYT
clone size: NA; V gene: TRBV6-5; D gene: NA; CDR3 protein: ASSYRSRGPQH
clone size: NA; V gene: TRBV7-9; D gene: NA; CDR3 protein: ASSLVSVYGYT
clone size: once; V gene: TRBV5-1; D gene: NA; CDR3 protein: ASSFTGPKETQY
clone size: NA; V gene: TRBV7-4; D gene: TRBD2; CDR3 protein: ASSRSSGGDPHPQETQY
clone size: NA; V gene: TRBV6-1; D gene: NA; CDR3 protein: ASSDSYRSIYGYT
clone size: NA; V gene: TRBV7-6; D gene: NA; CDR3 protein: ASSLRLGQPPPNEQF
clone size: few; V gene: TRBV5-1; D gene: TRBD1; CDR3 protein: ASSSRGRPNGYT
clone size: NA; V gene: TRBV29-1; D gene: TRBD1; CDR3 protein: SVGRQGAYNEQF
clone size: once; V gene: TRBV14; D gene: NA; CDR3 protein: ASSQDPDGGTNEKLF
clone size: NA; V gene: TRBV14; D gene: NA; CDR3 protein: ASSHISGGDYGYT
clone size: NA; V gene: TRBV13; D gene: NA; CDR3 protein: ASSYRRGGNYGYT
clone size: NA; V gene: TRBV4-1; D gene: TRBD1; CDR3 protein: ASSRKTGTGGGTLNTEAF
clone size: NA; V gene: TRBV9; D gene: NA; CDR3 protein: ASSPVPFGDGYT
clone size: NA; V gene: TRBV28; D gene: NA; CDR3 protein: ASSLWDSHHSNQPQH
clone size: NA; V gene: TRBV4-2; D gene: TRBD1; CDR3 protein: ASSHKSGTGVHNEQF
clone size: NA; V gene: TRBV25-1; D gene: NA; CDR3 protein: ASSADRGKPLSSYEQY
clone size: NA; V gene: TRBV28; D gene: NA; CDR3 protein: ASSSMGPTGIKGAF
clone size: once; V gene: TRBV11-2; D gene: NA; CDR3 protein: ASSSRDRTSTRETQY
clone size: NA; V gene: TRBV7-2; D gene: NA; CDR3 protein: ASSSAPGVWAYEQY
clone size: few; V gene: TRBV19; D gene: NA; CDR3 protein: ATTPGVKLF
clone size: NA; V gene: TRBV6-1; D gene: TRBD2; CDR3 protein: ASSGLAGDWDTQY